These 4 T cell receptor beta chains originate from one sample sequenced in a study of blood T cell repertoires in COVID-19. The data were produced by immunoSEQ multiplex PCR, yet TCRdb's version contains in-frame clones alone and is incomplete. The sample contains 50,000 to 85,000 clones, roughly nine tenths of which appear only once. Sequencing was done on a sample of peripheral blood. Receptors originate from a human donor in a cohort sampled during active COVID-19.

This clone was found once. J is TRBJ1-1 and V is TRBV10-3, with 9 positions matching TRBD1. The CDR3 sequence is 15 residues long. Trimming took 4 bases from V and 0 from J; bases not matched to a gene: 3. Germline CDR1 is ENHRY and CDR2 is SYGVKD. This CDR3 reads CAISAGQGLNTEAFF. The CDR3 bases are TGTGCCATCAGTGCTGGACAGGGGCTGAACACTGAAGCTTTCTTT.

This chain uses TRBV5-1 with TRBJ2-7, with 8 nucleotides matching TRBD1. The ends lost 3 bases at V and 5 bases at J; junction bases unmatched: 7. Germline V gene lookup returns CDR1 SGHRS and CDR2 YFSETQ. This CDR3 is built from 14 residues. For the CDR3, the DNA is TGCGCCAGCAGCTCACGGACAGGGTTGGACGAGCAGTACTTC. This sequence encodes CASSSRTGLDEQYF.

This clone has only one observation. The V gene is TRBV9, the J gene TRBJ2-7, with 7 bases matching TRBD2. CDR3 length: 19 residues. V lost 3 bases to trimming and J lost 2 bases; unmatched junction nucleotides: 20. CDR1 is SGDLS, CDR2 YYNGEE, per germline. In nucleotides, the CDR3 is TGTGCCAGCAGCGCCTCGGATTTTAGACTAGCCGTTTTTCCCTACGAGCAGTACTTC. Its translation: CASSASDFRLAVFPYEQYF.

The chain has TRBV2 and TRBJ2-2; 9 nucleotides line up with TRBD1. Germline V gene data show CDR1 as SNHLY and CDR2 as FYNNEI. V shed 3 bases, J shed 2 bases, and the junction held 4 bases outside the gene matches. The CDR3 is made up of 16 amino acids. The CDR3 sequence: CASSEGQGGNTGELFF. The CDR3 coding sequence is TGTGCCAGCAGTGAGGGACAGGGAGGAAACACCGGGGAGCTGTTTTTT. Based on the CDR3 plus reference TRBV2 and TRBJ2-2, the full variable domain is EPEVTQTPSHQVTQMGQEVILRCVPISNHLYFYWYRQILGQKVEFLVSFYNNEISEKSEIFDDQFSVERPDGSNFTLKIRSTKLEDSAMYFCASSEGQGGNTGELFFGEGSRLTVL.